This is a list of T cell receptor beta chains from one sample in a study of cytomegalovirus exposure and HLA in healthy donors. Sequencing used immunoSEQ multiplex PCR; TCRdb keeps in-frame clones, though not all of them. Of about 160,000 clones listed, 73% were seen once; the top ten hold roughly 1.7%. Sequenced: PBMCs. All receptors come from a woman under 30 in good health and CMV-seronegative. Both conserved end residues are part of each CDR3. Each record gives: V gene, D gene, clone size, J gene, CDR3 DNA, CDR3 protein. A D gene is named only where the DNA matches it firmly. The size field is filled for only some rows; it gives once, few, many or a size class.

>TRBV13|TRBD1|once|TRBJ2-3
TGTGCCAGCAGCCCACGCCGGGACAGGGAAGTTGGAGATACGCAGTATTTT
CASSPRRDREVGDTQYF
>TRBV28|TRBD1|.|TRBJ2-3
TGTGCCAGCAGGGAAGACAGGGGGCGTGTGGATACGCAGTATTTT
CASREDRGRVDTQYF
>TRBV18|TRBD1|.|TRBJ1-5
TGTGCCAGCTCCCTGACAGGGTCGGGGAATCAGCCCCAGCATTTT
CASSLTGSGNQPQHF
>TRBV28|TRBD2|.|TRBJ2-3
TGTGCCAGCAGCCGGCGGGGGGGCACAGATACGCAGTATTTT
CASSRRGGTDTQYF
>TRBV11-2|TRBD2|.|TRBJ2-1
TGTGCCAGCAGCTTAGTGGTAGCGGGAGTCAATGAGCAGTTCTTC
CASSLVVAGVNEQFF
>TRBV12-5|TRBD2|.|TRBJ2-2
TGTGCTAGTGACCAACTAGCGGGGGGACAACAGAACACCGGGGAGCTGTTTTTT
CASDQLAGGQQNTGELFF
>TRBV27|TRBD1|.|TRBJ2-2
TGTGCCAGCAGCTCGGGACAGGGTCTGTTGACCGGGGAGCTGTTTTTT
CASSSGQGLLTGELFF
>TRBV18|.|.|TRBJ2-5
TGTGCCAGCTCCCTCAGGGAAGAGACCCAGTACTTC
CASSLREETQYF
>TRBV28|.|.|TRBJ1-6
TGTGCCAGCAGCCCAGGGTTGTCACCCCTCCACTTT
CASSPGLSPLHF
>TRBV7-2|TRBD1|once|TRBJ2-2
TGTGCCAGCAGGGCGGCGGGGACAGGGAACACCGGGGAGCTGTTTTTT
CASRAAGTGNTGELFF
>TRBV28|TRBD1|.|TRBJ1-3
TGTGCCAGCAGCCTCGACAGGGACACCATATATTTT
CASSLDRDTIYF
>TRBV18|.|.|TRBJ1-3
TGTGCCAGCTCACCAAACAGGGAGTTCGCTGGAAACACCATATATTTT
CASSPNREFAGNTIYF
>TRBV28|TRBD2|.|TRBJ2-5
TGTGCCAGCATCCCAGGGGGGACTAGCGGGGAGACCCAGTACTTC
CASIPGGTSGETQYF
>TRBV6-1|TRBD1|.|TRBJ2-3
TGTGCCAGCAGGGGGACAGGGGAAGATACGCAGTATTTT
CASRGTGEDTQYF
>TRBV18|TRBD1|.|TRBJ1-6
TGTGCCAGCTCACCTGTTGACAGGGGGGGCTCACCCCTCCACTTT
CASSPVDRGGSPLHF
>TRBV7-8|.|.|TRBJ1-2
TGTGCCAGCAGCCCATCCCGGACAGCGCCTAACTATGGCTACACCTTC
CASSPSRTAPNYGYTF
>TRBV9|.|few|TRBJ1-2
TGTGCCAGCAGCGTAGGCGGGTTGCTTCAAACCTTC
CASSVGGLLQTF
>TRBV19|.|.|TRBJ1-4
TGTGCCAGTAGCACCCAGGCAACTAATGAAAAACTGTTTTTT
CASSTQATNEKLFF
>TRBV6-5|TRBD1|.|TRBJ1-1
TGTGCCAGCAGAGGGGGCTGGACTGAAGCTTTCTTT
CASRGGWTEAFF
>TRBV2|TRBD1|.|TRBJ1-5
TGTGCCAGCAGTGTCGGACAGGGGAACAATCAGCCCCAGCATTTT
CASSVGQGNNQPQHF
>TRBV6-5|TRBD1|.|TRBJ1-5
TGTGCCAGCAGTTACTCGACAGGGTCCGGGCAGCCCCAGCATTTT
CASSYSTGSGQPQHF
>TRBV9|.|.|TRBJ1-3
TGTGCCAGCAGCGACACTGGAAACACCATATATTTT
CASSDTGNTIYF
>TRBV27|.|.|TRBJ2-7
TGTGCCAGCAGTTTCCTAGGGGCCTACGAGCAGTACTTC
CASSFLGAYEQYF
>TRBV6-1|TRBD1|.|TRBJ2-7
TGTGCCAGCAGTGATTCGTGGGACAGGACCCACGAGCAGTACTTC
CASSDSWDRTHEQYF
>TRBV29-1|TRBD1|.|TRBJ2-3
TGCAGCGTCAACCGCCGGGACAGGGTCCCAGATACGCAGTATTTT
CSVNRRDRVPDTQYF
>TRBV7-9|.|few|TRBJ1-5
TGTGCCAGCAGCTTAGGGAGTCAGCCCCAGCATTTT
CASSLGSQPQHF
>TRBV28|TRBD1|few|TRBJ1-1
TGTGCCAGCAGTCCTAACTTTTGGACAGGGCGGAGCACTGAAGCTTTCTTT
CASSPNFWTGRSTEAFF
>TRBV27|TRBD1|.|TRBJ1-4
TGTGCCAGCAGTTTATCATATGGACAGGGATCTAATGAAAAACTGTTTTTT
CASSLSYGQGSNEKLFF
>TRBV10-3|TRBD2|.|TRBJ2-1
TGTGCCAGTAGCGGGACACAATACAATGAGCAGTTCTTC
CASSGTQYNEQFF
>TRBV5-1|.|.|TRBJ1-4
TGCGCCAGCAGCTTGGATGTCGCAACTAATGAAAAACTGTTTTTT
CASSLDVATNEKLFF
>TRBV7-9|.|.|TRBJ1-3
TGTTCCAGCAGCTTCTTGACTACCTCGTCCGGAAACACCATATATTTT
CSSSFLTTSSGNTIYF
>TRBV7-8|TRBD2|.|TRBJ2-3
TGTGCCAGCAGCTTCCGGACTAGCGGGAGTACAGATACGCAGTATTTT
CASSFRTSGSTDTQYF
>TRBV6-4|.|few|TRBJ1-6
TGTGCCAGCAGTGACCGGCCGGGGGTTTCACCCCTCCACTTT
CASSDRPGVSPLHF
>TRBV7-9|.|.|TRBJ1-1
TGTGCCAGCAGAGAAACTGGGAACACTGAAGCTTTCTTT
CASRETGNTEAFF
>TRBV7-2|TRBD2|.|TRBJ2-3
TGTGCCAGCGGGACTAGCGGGGGCCTCCCAGATACGCGGTATTTT
CASGTSGGLPDTRYF
>TRBV5-1|TRBD2|.|TRBJ2-1
TGCGCCAGCAGCTGGCCCTTGGCGGGGGGTTTCAATGAGCAGTTCTTC
CASSWPLAGGFNEQFF
>TRBV18|.|few|TRBJ2-7
TGTGCCAGCTCACCGACCCAGACAAGAACCTACGAGCAGTACTTC
CASSPTQTRTYEQYF
>TRBV21-1|.|once|TRBJ1-5
TGTGCCATCTTAATGGACAGGGAGAGCCAGCCCCAGCATTTT
CAILMDRESQPQHF
>TRBV7-2|TRBD1|.|TRBJ1-1
TGTGCCAGCAGCGCCACAGGGGGGCGGAGTGATACTGAAGCTTTCTTT
CASSATGGRSDTEAFF
>TRBV29-1|.|.|TRBJ2-5
TGCAGTGCGGGGGAGACCCAGTACTTC
CSAGETQYF
>TRBV7-2|TRBD2|.|TRBJ2-5
TGTGCCAGCAGCTTAGTAGGCGGCGGGGGGGCAGGGAAGACCCAGTACTTC
CASSLVGGGGAGKTQYF